These 15 T cell receptor beta chains were all obtained from the same sample, sequenced in a study of blood T cell repertoires in COVID-19. Profiled with immunoSEQ multiplex PCR; TCRdb holds only in-frame clones, not every one. The sample carries some 5,700 clones, approximately 90% recorded once. Sequenced material: peripheral blood. The receptors were gathered from a human donor in a cohort sampled during active COVID-19.

The CDR3 here is CASSLGGSGRGNEQFF. CDR3 nucleotides: TGTGCCAGCAGCTTGGGGGGTAGCGGGAGAGGAAATGAGCAGTTCTTC. The chain has TRBV5-4 and TRBJ2-1, with 9 bases that match TRBD2. The CDR3 length is 16 residues. V lost 0 bases and J lost 7; bases outside the gene matches: 8. From germline, CDR1 is SGHNT and CDR2 YYREEE (reference sequence).

This clone appeared a single time. The chain links TRBV11-2 to TRBJ1-6; TRBD1 might be the D (5 bases). The CDR3 contains 17 residues. CDR1 and CDR2 from the germline V gene are SGHAT and FQNNGV. Trimming removed 4 bases from V and 2 bases from J, with 15 bases in between. CDR3 loop: CASSSSTERTYNSPLHF. In nucleotides, the CDR3 is TGTGCCAGCAGCTCGTCGACAGAGAGGACCTATAATTCACCCCTCCACTTT. The full variable domain, its missing parts supplied by reference TRBV11-2 and TRBJ1-6, is EAGVAQSPRYKIIEKRQSVAFWCNPISGHATLYWYQQILGQGPKLLIQFQNNGVVDDSQLPKDRFSAERLKGVDSTLKIQPAKLEDSAVYLCASSSSTERTYNSPLHFGNGTRLTVT.

This chain connects TRBV24-1 to TRBJ2-1; D is possibly TRBD2 (6 bases). V lost 4 bases and J 0 bases, leaving 15 bases between the germline ends. The CDR3 sequence is 17 residues long. The germline V gene encodes CDR1 KGHDR and CDR2 SFDVKD. CDR3 nucleotide sequence: TGTGCCACCAGTGACATGGACGGGAGCAGCTCCTACAATGAGCAGTTCTTC. It is translated as CATSDMDGSSSYNEQFF.

The rearrangement links TRBV11-2 to TRBJ2-3; TRBD1 might be the D (5 bases). This CDR3 has 18 amino acids. Germline V CDR1 and CDR2: SGHAT, FQNNGV. Trimming cost V 4 bases and J 2 bases, with 22 bases left between them. CDR3 sequence: CASSSYRSGWTITDTQYF. The CDR3, as DNA: TGTGCCAGCAGCTCTTATAGATCAGGGTGGACAATCACAGATACGCAGTATTTT.

The chain recombines TRBV7-2 with TRBJ1-1; TRBD1 is a possible D gene (6 bases). The CDR3 has 15 amino acids. Per the germline V gene, CDR1 is SGHTA and CDR2 is FQGNSA. The V end was cut by 7 bases, the J end by 0 bases, with 15 bases between. DNA for the CDR3: TGTGCCAGCACTCTCCTAGGGGGGGTGAACACTGAAGCTTTCTTT. Its protein product is CASTLLGGVNTEAFF. The full variable domain, completed using reference TRBV7-2 and TRBJ1-1, is GAGVSQSPSNKVTEKGKDVELRCDPISGHTALYWYRQSLGQGLEFLIYFQGNSAPDKSGLPSDRFSAERTGGSVSTLTIQRTQQEDSAVYLCASTLLGGVNTEAFFGQGTRLTVV.

The chain employs TRBV5-1 and TRBJ2-6; a weak D match, TRBD1 (6 bases). V was trimmed by 3 bases and J by 4 bases, leaving 11 bases between them. This CDR3 comprises 15 residues. Germline V gene lookup returns CDR1 SGHRS and CDR2 YFSETQ. As DNA, the CDR3 is TGCGCCAGCAGCTGGGTGGGGGCGGGGGCCAACGTCCTGACTTTC. Amino acids: CASSWVGAGANVLTF.

The chain employs TRBV6-1 and TRBJ2-1; 9 bases line up with TRBD1. Germline-derived CDR1 and CDR2 are MNHNS and SASEGT. This CDR3 has 16 amino acids. Trimming at V came to 4 bases and at J to 7 bases, leaving 11 bases not matched to a gene. CDR3: CASSAPGQGGKNEQFF. The CDR3 nucleotides read TGTGCCAGCAGTGCCCCGGGACAGGGCGGAAAGAATGAGCAGTTCTTC.

This rearrangement joins TRBV7-9 to TRBJ2-3, with TRBD1 matching over 7 bases. The CDR3 totals 16 residues. The V gene's germline CDR1 is SEHNR and CDR2 FQNEAQ (reference sequence). Trimming at V came to 2 bases and at J to 1 base, leaving 6 bases not matched to a gene. The CDR3 coding sequence is TGTGCCAGCAGCTTAATTGGAGACAGGGGCACAGATACGCAGTATTTT. It is translated as CASSLIGDRGTDTQYF.

V and J are TRBV6-5 and TRBJ2-1; D not resolved. V dropped 4 bases and J dropped 3 bases, with 13 bases sitting between them. Germline V lookup: CDR1 MNHEY, CDR2 SVGAGI. This CDR3 is 15 amino acids long. CDR3 sequence: CASSLSQEFYNEQFF. The DNA for the CDR3 is TGTGCCAGCAGTTTATCGCAGGAATTCTACAATGAGCAGTTCTTC.

In nucleotides, the CDR3 is TGCGCCAGCAGCCTCCGTCTAGCGGGGGGGAACACCGGGGAGCTGTTTTTT. Translating it yields CASSLRLAGGNTGELFF. V and J are TRBV4-1 and TRBJ2-2; 11 nucleotides match TRBD2. The germline V gene has CDR1 MGHRA and CDR2 YSYEKL. CDR3 length: 17 residues. After removal of 4 bases from V and 1 base from J, the junction contained 5 bases not matched to a gene.

The chain combines TRBV5-4 with TRBJ1-1; TRBD1 matches 7 bases. This CDR3 is 12 amino acids long. Losses at the gene ends were 4 bases for V and 7 bases for J; bases not matched to a gene: 4. Germline V gene lookup returns CDR1 SGHNT and CDR2 YYREEE (reference sequence). The CDR3 DNA reads as TGTGCCAGCAGCCCCAGGGACAGTGAAGCTTTCTTT. Translated, it gives CASSPRDSEAFF.

The V and J genes are TRBV5-8 and TRBJ2-1, with 10 bases matching TRBD2. This CDR3 is built from 15 residues. Germline CDR1 SGHTS, CDR2 YDEGEE. The V and J ends lost 6 bases and 7 bases, in that order; junction bases with no gene match: 10. CDR3 loop: CASTIRLAGANEQFF. The CDR3 coding sequence is TGTGCCAGCACCATAAGACTAGCGGGTGCGAATGAGCAGTTCTTC.

The V and J genes are TRBV24-1 and TRBJ1-2; no definite D call. Germline V lookup: CDR1 KGHDR, CDR2 SFDVKD. V dropped 5 bases and J dropped 5 bases, with 8 bases sitting between them. The length of the CDR3 is 12 residues. DNA for the CDR3: TGTGCCACCAGTGCCCACCGGTATGGCTACACCTTC. It specifies CATSAHRYGYTF.

The rearrangement links TRBV29-1 to TRBJ1-5, with a tentative D call TRBD1 (6 bases). The germline V gene has CDR1 SQVTM and CDR2 ANQGSEA. The CDR3 length is 14 residues. The ends were cut back, 5 bases at V and 7 bases at J, with 18 bases in the middle. CDR3 sequence: CSVFIQGTGQPQHF. DNA of the CDR3: TGCAGCGTTTTTATACAGGGAACAGGACAGCCCCAGCATTTT.

The chain carries TRBV7-2 and TRBJ1-1; D is unresolved. V shed 2 bases and J shed 5 bases, with 9 bases lying between them. Germline-derived CDR1 and CDR2 are SGHTA and FQGNSA. This CDR3 is 13 amino acids long. The CDR3 loop is CASSLIGGTEAFF. The CDR3 nucleotides are TGTGCCAGCAGCTTAATAGGAGGAACTGAAGCTTTCTTT.